The rows below give T cell receptor delta chains drawn from one sample of a study of Vδ1+ human thymocytes. TCRdb reanalysed the multiplex PCR reads with CATT. Altogether 45,000 to 60,000 delta-chain clones are present, more than 15% being singletons, with the ten largest covering 0.5% to 0.55%. The sample taken for sequencing was Vdelta1+ gamma-delta thymocytes from the thymus. These receptor sequences come from a boy under two years old who had congenital heart surgery. The CDR3 runs from the conserved cysteine through the conserved F or W. Fields, in order: J gene, D gene, V gene, clone size, CDR3 protein, CDR3 DNA. A D gene is named only where the DNA matches it firmly. The size of a clone is reported for some rows only, either as once, few or many, or as a class for expanded clones.

j_gene: TRDJ3
d_gene: -
v_gene: TRDV2
abundance: -
CDR3aa: CACDTGGDQNSWDTRQMFF
CDR3nt: TGTGCCTGTGACACCGGTGGGGACCAAAACTCCTGGGACACCCGACAGATGTTTTTC

j_gene: TRDJ1
d_gene: TRDD3
v_gene: TRDV1
abundance: -
CDR3aa: CALGESFFLILGDIKTDKLIF
CDR3nt: TGTGCTCTTGGGGAATCCTTCTTCCTCATACTGGGGGATATAAAGACCGATAAACTCATCTTT

j_gene: TRDJ1
d_gene: -
v_gene: TRDV1
abundance: few
CDR3aa: CALGDATPPPSYDLGWGIPSYTDKLIF
CDR3nt: TGTGCTCTTGGGGATGCCACCCCCCCTCCTTCCTACGACTTAGGGTGGGGGATACCCTCGTACACCGATAAACTCATCTTT

j_gene: TRDJ1
d_gene: TRDD3
v_gene: TRDV1
abundance: -
CDR3aa: CALVGKPPGGYTDKLIF
CDR3nt: TGTGCTCTTGTAGGGAAGCCTCCTGGGGGATACACCGATAAACTCATCTTT

j_gene: TRDJ1
d_gene: TRDD3
v_gene: TRDV1
abundance: -
CDR3aa: CALGVSTVTGGYDTDKLIF
CDR3nt: TGTGCTCTTGGGGTCTCGACGGTTACTGGGGGATACGACACCGATAAACTCATCTTT

j_gene: TRDJ1
d_gene: -
v_gene: TRDV1
abundance: -
CDR3aa: CALGENPPSVGVPRLGYTDKLIF
CDR3nt: TGTGCTCTTGGGGAAAATCCCCCTTCAGTAGGGGTTCCTCGACTAGGGTACACCGATAAACTCATCTTT

j_gene: TRDJ1
d_gene: TRDD3
v_gene: TRDV1
abundance: -
CDR3aa: CALGERSDRGYRLRYYTDKLIF
CDR3nt: TGTGCTCTTGGGGAAAGGAGCGATAGGGGATACAGGCTGAGGTATTACACCGATAAACTCATCTTT

j_gene: TRDJ1
d_gene: TRDD3
v_gene: TRDV2
abundance: few
CDR3aa: CACDLTGGYEATDKLIF
CDR3nt: TGTGCCTGTGACCTTACTGGGGGATACGAAGCCACCGATAAACTCATCTTT

j_gene: TRDJ1
d_gene: TRDD3
v_gene: TRDV1
abundance: few
CDR3aa: CALGDSSLRTGGYTGGHTDKLIF
CDR3nt: TGTGCTCTTGGGGATTCTTCCCTACGTACTGGGGGATACACGGGGGGGCACACCGATAAACTCATCTTT

j_gene: TRDJ1
d_gene: TRDD3
v_gene: TRDV1
abundance: -
CDR3aa: CALGEPSYGWGISNDKLIF
CDR3nt: TGTGCTCTTGGGGAACCTTCCTACGGCTGGGGGATATCTAACGATAAACTCATCTTT

j_gene: TRDJ1
d_gene: TRDD3
v_gene: TRDV1
abundance: -
CDR3aa: CALGSNFFPAVLGDTNTDKLIF
CDR3nt: TGTGCTCTTGGGTCCAACTTCTTCCCCGCAGTACTGGGGGATACTAACACCGATAAACTCATCTTT

j_gene: TRDJ1
d_gene: TRDD3
v_gene: TRDV1
abundance: -
CDR3aa: CALGELGLPGLLGDTVDKLIF
CDR3nt: TGTGCTCTTGGGGAACTTGGGCTTCCCGGTCTACTGGGGGATACTGTCGATAAACTCATCTTT

j_gene: TRDJ1
d_gene: -
v_gene: TRDV1
abundance: few
CDR3aa: CALGELDFLPFLGDYTDKLIF
CDR3nt: TGTGCTCTTGGGGAACTCGACTTCCTCCCCTTTTTGGGGGACTACACCGATAAACTCATCTTT

j_gene: TRDJ1
d_gene: -
v_gene: TRDV1
abundance: -
CDR3aa: CALGEPRFVLLGGNHKLIF
CDR3nt: TGTGCTCTTGGGGAACCCCGTTTCGTCCTACTTGGGGGGAATCATAAACTCATCTTT

j_gene: TRDJ1
d_gene: TRDD3
v_gene: TRDV1
abundance: -
CDR3aa: CALVIGWGIRGLNDKLIF
CDR3nt: TGTGCTCTTGTAATCGGTTGGGGGATACGGGGGCTTAATGATAAACTCATCTTT

j_gene: TRDJ1
d_gene: TRDD3
v_gene: TRDV1
abundance: -
CDR3aa: CALGEGSYGPTGGYARTDKLIF
CDR3nt: TGTGCTCTTGGGGAAGGGTCCTACGGCCCAACTGGGGGATACGCAAGGACCGATAAACTCATCTTT

j_gene: TRDJ1
d_gene: TRDD3
v_gene: TRDV1
abundance: few
CDR3aa: CALGEPRRGIGNKLIF
CDR3nt: TGTGCTCTTGGGGAACCCAGGCGGGGGATCGGTAATAAACTCATCTTT

j_gene: TRDJ1
d_gene: TRDD3
v_gene: TRDV1
abundance: -
CDR3aa: CALGSPLPGGYARMGLIF
CDR3nt: TGTGCTCTTGGGAGCCCCCTTCCTGGGGGATACGCGAGAATGGGACTCATCTTT

j_gene: TRDJ1
d_gene: TRDD3
v_gene: TRDV1
abundance: -
CDR3aa: CALGELGLSICTGGYCTDKLIF
CDR3nt: TGTGCTCTTGGGGAACTAGGACTCTCCATTTGTACTGGGGGATACTGTACCGATAAACTCATCTTT

j_gene: TRDJ1
d_gene: TRDD3
v_gene: TRDV1
abundance: -
CDR3aa: CALGDTSRTAFLLVWGIRGFTDKLIF
CDR3nt: TGTGCTCTTGGGGACACCTCCCGAACAGCCTTCCTACTGGTCTGGGGGATACGCGGTTTCACCGATAAACTCATCTTT

j_gene: TRDJ1
d_gene: -
v_gene: TRDV1
abundance: few
CDR3aa: CALGLFVGMRTDKLIF
CDR3nt: TGTGCTCTTGGGTTATTCGTGGGGATGAGGACCGATAAACTCATCTTT

j_gene: TRDJ1
d_gene: -
v_gene: TRDV1
abundance: -
CDR3aa: CALGEPPTDTDKLIF
CDR3nt: TGTGCTCTTGGGGAACCCCCTACGGACACCGATAAACTCATCTTT

j_gene: TRDJ1
d_gene: TRDD3
v_gene: TRDV1
abundance: -
CDR3aa: CALDGLYALLGVSAPYTDKLIF
CDR3nt: TGTGCTCTTGACGGGCTCTACGCTCTACTGGGGGTCTCAGCCCCTTACACCGATAAACTCATCTTT

j_gene: TRDJ3
d_gene: TRDD3
v_gene: TRAV29/DV5
abundance: few
CDR3aa: CAASVSSSSTGGYGSWDTRQMFF
CDR3nt: TGTGCAGCAAGCGTGTCTTCCTCAAGTACTGGGGGATATGGCTCCTGGGACACCCGACAGATGTTTTTC

j_gene: TRDJ1
d_gene: -
v_gene: TRDV1
abundance: few
CDR3aa: CALGELAPSDKLIF
CDR3nt: TGTGCTCTTGGGGAACTTGCCCCTTCCGATAAACTCATCTTT

j_gene: TRDJ1
d_gene: -
v_gene: TRDV1
abundance: few
CDR3aa: CALGELIPLPWYTDKLIF
CDR3nt: TGTGCTCTTGGGGAACTTATTCCCCTACCTTGGTACACCGATAAACTCATCTTT

j_gene: TRDJ1
d_gene: -
v_gene: TRDV1
abundance: -
CDR3aa: CALGDISGYTDKLIF
CDR3nt: TGTGCTCTTGGGGACATATCGGGGTACACCGATAAACTCATCTTT

j_gene: TRDJ2
d_gene: TRDD3
v_gene: TRDV1
abundance: -
CDR3aa: CALGELVATDGGYAETAQLFF
CDR3nt: TGTGCTCTTGGGGAACTTGTTGCTACTGATGGGGGATACGCTGAGACAGCACAACTCTTCTTT

j_gene: TRDJ1
d_gene: TRDD3
v_gene: TRDV1
abundance: -
CDR3aa: CALGERLRLGDWQTDKLIF
CDR3nt: TGTGCTCTTGGGGAACGGCTACGACTGGGGGATTGGCAGACCGATAAACTCATCTTT

j_gene: TRDJ1
d_gene: -
v_gene: TRDV1
abundance: -
CDR3aa: CALGDRFGPLLLARLGAHRELIF
CDR3nt: TGTGCTCTTGGGGACCGCTTCGGTCCTCTACTCCTAGCACGCTTAGGGGCCCACAGGGAACTCATCTTT

j_gene: TRDJ1
d_gene: TRDD3
v_gene: TRDV1
abundance: few
CDR3aa: CALGAPLFLRLGDRYTDKLIF
CDR3nt: TGTGCTCTTGGGGCACCCCTATTCCTGCGACTGGGGGATAGATACACCGATAAACTCATCTTT

j_gene: TRDJ1
d_gene: -
v_gene: TRDV1
abundance: -
CDR3aa: CALGELVPGPYADKLIF
CDR3nt: TGTGCTCTTGGGGAACTAGTCCCTGGACCCTACGCCGATAAACTCATCTTT

j_gene: TRDJ1
d_gene: TRDD3
v_gene: TRDV3
abundance: -
CDR3aa: CAFKTSFFPLGDTDKLIF
CDR3nt: TGTGCCTTTAAAACCTCATTTTTCCCTCTGGGGGATACCGATAAACTCATCTTT

j_gene: TRDJ1
d_gene: -
v_gene: TRDV1
abundance: few
CDR3aa: CALGELPPDRRYGPEGYKLIF
CDR3nt: TGTGCTCTTGGGGAGCTGCCTCCTGATCGCCGGTACGGACCTGAGGGATATAAACTCATCTTT

j_gene: TRDJ1
d_gene: -
v_gene: TRDV1
abundance: few
CDR3aa: CALGEPCLKYRGDPYTDKLIF
CDR3nt: TGTGCTCTTGGGGAGCCCTGTCTGAAATACAGAGGGGATCCGTACACCGATAAACTCATCTTT

j_gene: TRDJ1
d_gene: TRDD3
v_gene: TRDV1
abundance: -
CDR3aa: CALGENYPLLLGENYTDKLIF
CDR3nt: TGTGCTCTTGGGGAAAATTACCCCCTTTTACTGGGGGAAAATTACACCGATAAACTCATCTTT

j_gene: TRDJ1
d_gene: -
v_gene: TRDV1
abundance: few
CDR3aa: CALGELLGHTDKLIF
CDR3nt: TGTGCTCTTGGGGAACTATTGGGACACACCGATAAACTCATCTTT

j_gene: TRDJ1
d_gene: TRDD3
v_gene: TRDV1
abundance: few
CDR3aa: CALGQPYGDKRTTDKLIF
CDR3nt: TGTGCTCTTGGCCAACCCTACGGGGATAAACGGACTACCGATAAACTCATCTTT

j_gene: TRDJ1
d_gene: TRDD3
v_gene: TRDV1
abundance: -
CDR3aa: CALGELDFLHLGGYDSTDKLIF
CDR3nt: TGTGCTCTTGGGGAACTGGACTTCCTACATCTTGGGGGATACGATTCCACCGATAAACTCATCTTT

j_gene: TRDJ1
d_gene: TRDD3
v_gene: TRDV1
abundance: few
CDR3aa: CALGPSNLLGDTDKLIF
CDR3nt: TGTGCTCTTGGGCCCTCGAACCTACTGGGGGATACCGATAAACTCATCTTT

j_gene: TRDJ1
d_gene: -
v_gene: TRDV1
abundance: -
CDR3aa: CALGASFRALLYTDKLIF
CDR3nt: TGTGCTCTTGGGGCCTCCTTCAGGGCCTTATTGTACACCGATAAACTCATCTTT

j_gene: TRDJ1
d_gene: -
v_gene: TRDV1
abundance: -
CDR3aa: CALGDPVSSDKLIF
CDR3nt: TGTGCTCTTGGGGACCCCGTCTCTTCCGATAAACTCATCTTT